The TCR beta chain described here comes from a study of T cells in tuberculosis. The CDR3 runs to 14 residues. Germline CDR1 reads SGHTA; CDR2 reads FQGNSA. V shed 2 bases and J shed 5 bases, with 7 bases lying between them. Documented time point: new active TB diagnosis, blood taken before or within 7 days of starting treatment. Clones were sequenced by immunoSEQ multiplex PCR, and TCRdb holds only the in-frame ones, with some missing. The sample carries under 35,000 clones, about 90% recorded once. The sequenced sample was PBMCs, obtained at tuberculosis diagnosis. This sequence joins TRBV7-2 and TRBJ1-6; perhaps TRBD1 as D (6 bases). The source is an adult with tuberculosis. Some clones in this sample may be carry-over from other donors' samples. This CDR3 reads CASSLYRDNSPLHF. In DNA form, the CDR3 reads TGTGCCAGCAGCTTATACAGGGATAATTCACCCCTCCACTTT.